The present TCR beta chain was sequenced within a study of shared clonotypes between healthy human individuals. The CDR3 spans 17 residues. CDR1 and CDR2 (germline): SGHDT, YYEEEE. V was pared by 3 bases and J by 10 bases, with 23 bases between. Profiled with immunoSEQ multiplex PCR; TCRdb holds only in-frame clones, not every one. The table lists 2 million to 2.5 million clones, about 94% of them singletons. The source material was naive CD4+ T cells sorted from blood. The subset denotes: CD45RA+ positively selected. The sequence was obtained from a man between 18 and 35 years old in good health. The rearrangement links TRBV5-6 to TRBJ1-6; tentatively, D is TRBD1 (6 bases). CDR3 DNA: TGTGCCAGCAGCTCGGGGTTCTTGGGACAAAAAACATCACCCCTCCACTTT. It codes for CASSSGFLGQKTSPLHF.